Listed below are T cell receptor beta chains from one sample, sequenced in a study of CD8+ T cells in alopecia areata. Profiled with immunoSEQ multiplex PCR; TCRdb holds only in-frame clones, not every one. The table includes 180,000 or so clones, less than 75% detected once. The sequencing used CD4+ T cells sorted from blood, collected at roughly week 58, from a patient treated with tofacitinib. These receptors were obtained from a human donor with alopecia areata. The CDR3 runs from the conserved cysteine through the conserved F or W. The order of the fields is J gene, D gene, clone size, V gene, CDR3 protein, CDR3 DNA. D genes are given only for firm matches. Where a row states a size, it is once, few, many or the class of an expanded clone; other rows omit it.

>TRBJ2-5|TRBD1|once|TRBV6-6
CASSTRQGLRETQYF
TGTGCCAGCAGTACCCGACAGGGCCTCCGGGAGACCCAGTACTTC
>TRBJ1-1|-|once|TRBV6-5
CASSYSYSLNTEAFF
TGTGCCAGCAGTTACTCCTACAGTTTGAACACTGAAGCTTTCTTT
>TRBJ2-2|TRBD1|few|TRBV7-9
CASQTGQTNTGELFF
TGTGCCAGCCAAACGGGACAGACGAACACCGGGGAGCTGTTTTTT
>TRBJ1-4|-|many|TRBV15
CATSRPLEKLFF
TGTGCCACCAGCAGACCACTTGAAAAACTGTTTTTT
>TRBJ2-7|-|-|TRBV7-8
CASSLDTLYEQYF
TGTGCCAGCAGCCTCGACACCCTCTACGAGCAGTACTTC
>TRBJ2-7|-|few|TRBV19
CASSIGVAAYEQYF
TGTGCCAGTAGTATAGGGGTGGCTGCCTACGAGCAGTACTTC
>TRBJ2-3|TRBD1|-|TRBV15
CATSRRDRGTDTQYF
TGTGCCACCAGCAGAAGGGACAGGGGCACAGATACGCAGTATTTT
>TRBJ2-3|-|-|TRBV9
CASSVGWADTQYF
TGTGCCAGCAGCGTAGGTTGGGCAGATACGCAGTATTTT
>TRBJ1-4|-|-|TRBV29-1
CSVEETGEKLFF
TGCAGCGTTGAAGAGACGGGTGAAAAACTGTTTTTT
>TRBJ2-1|-|-|TRBV29-1
CSVELLAILYNEQFF
TGCAGCGTTGAACTCCTAGCCATCCTCTACAATGAGCAGTTCTTC
>TRBJ2-5|TRBD2|-|TRBV4-1
CASSQAGRSYF
TGCGCCAGCAGCCAAGCCGGGAGGTCGTACTTC
>TRBJ2-7|-|once|TRBV2
CASSNSGTYEQYF
TGTGCCAGCAGTAATAGCGGTACCTACGAGCAGTACTTC
>TRBJ2-7|-|-|TRBV7-2
CASSQPPADEQYF
TGTGCCAGCAGCCAACCCCCCGCGGACGAGCAGTACTTC
>TRBJ2-7|-|-|TRBV6-6
CASSYDSRSYEQYF
TGTGCCAGCAGTTACGACAGCCGATCCTACGAGCAGTACTTC
>TRBJ1-5|-|-|TRBV7-2
CASSIDNSNQPQHF
TGTGCCAGCAGTATTGATAATAGCAATCAGCCCCAGCATTTT
>TRBJ1-1|-|-|TRBV30
CAWSVSGGTEAFF
TGTGCCTGGAGTGTATCGGGCGGGACTGAAGCTTTCTTT
>TRBJ2-7|TRBD2|few|TRBV30
CAWSSGTSYEQYF
TGTGCCTGGTCTAGCGGGACCTCCTACGAGCAGTACTTC
>TRBJ2-1|-|-|TRBV7-8
CASSLETGRSNEQFF
TGTGCCAGCAGCTTAGAGACAGGACGAAGCAATGAGCAGTTCTTC
>TRBJ1-1|-|-|TRBV6-5
CASRVGAMTEAFF
TGTGCCAGCAGGGTCGGGGCCATGACTGAAGCTTTCTTT
>TRBJ2-7|-|-|TRBV5-6
CASSLDHEQYF
TGTGCCAGCAGCTTGGATCACGAGCAGTACTTC
>TRBJ2-3|TRBD2|-|TRBV9
CASSGSGALSNTQYF
TGTGCCAGCAGCGGAAGCGGGGCGCTTTCGAATACGCAGTATTTT
>TRBJ1-1|-|-|TRBV7-2
CASSLYHRPTEAFF
TGTGCCAGCAGCTTATACCACAGGCCTACTGAAGCTTTCTTT
>TRBJ2-1|TRBD2|-|TRBV29-1
CSVEVAPKVAGHDEQFF
TGCAGCGTTGAAGTGGCCCCAAAGGTAGCGGGGCACGATGAGCAGTTCTTC
>TRBJ2-5|-|-|TRBV20-1
CSGRWGETQYF
TGCAGTGGCCGTTGGGGAGAGACCCAGTACTTC
>TRBJ1-6|-|-|TRBV6-5
CASSYTTAPLHF
TGTGCCAGCAGCTACACAACAGCACCCCTCCACTTT
>TRBJ2-3|-|few|TRBV2
CASSERRGPSTDTQYF
TGTGCCAGCAGCGAGAGGCGGGGGCCTAGCACAGATACGCAGTATTTT
>TRBJ1-2|-|-|TRBV5-6
CASSLASGGAYGYTF
TGTGCCAGCAGCTTGGCCTCGGGGGGTGCCTATGGCTACACCTTC
>TRBJ2-3|TRBD1|many|TRBV7-2
CASSLYRGPSTDTQYF
TGTGCCAGCAGCCTGTACAGGGGGCCTAGCACAGATACGCAGTATTTT
>TRBJ2-1|-|-|TRBV6-1
CASRDRYRQFF
TGTGCCAGCAGAGACAGGTACCGGCAGTTCTTC
>TRBJ1-5|-|-|TRBV5-1
CASSLGPTGFGNQPQHF
TGCGCCAGCAGCTTGGGGCCTACAGGGTTTGGCAATCAGCCCCAGCATTTT
>TRBJ2-2|TRBD1|once|TRBV5-1
CASSFHRGSANTGELFF
TGCGCCAGCAGCTTCCACAGGGGGTCCGCGAACACCGGGGAGCTGTTTTTT
>TRBJ2-3|TRBD1|-|TRBV5-1
CASSRDRGVDTQYF
TGCGCCAGCAGCAGGGACAGGGGCGTGGATACGCAGTATTTT
>TRBJ2-1|-|few|TRBV29-1
CSARGGSLNEQFF
TGCAGCGCCAGGGGGGGTTCCCTCAATGAGCAGTTCTTC
>TRBJ1-2|-|-|TRBV5-1
CASSLGKAYGYTF
TGCGCCAGCAGCTTGGGAAAGGCCTATGGCTACACCTTC
>TRBJ2-1|-|few|TRBV5-1
CASSLAVSEQFF
TGCGCCAGCAGCTTGGCCGTGAGTGAGCAGTTCTTC
>TRBJ2-7|-|-|TRBV27
CASRMGWKGGYEQYF
TGTGCCAGCAGAATGGGCTGGAAGGGAGGCTACGAGCAGTACTTC
>TRBJ1-2|-|-|TRBV6-5
CASRPTVYYGYTF
TGTGCCAGCAGGCCTACAGTTTACTATGGCTACACCTTC
>TRBJ1-2|TRBD1|-|TRBV7-6
CASSLGGGGYGYTF
TGTGCCAGCAGCTTAGGAGGGGGCGGCTATGGCTACACCTTC
>TRBJ2-3|-|few|TRBV6-1
CARMGSPHTDTQYF
TGTGCCAGAATGGGGTCCCCTCACACAGATACGCAGTATTTT
>TRBJ2-3|-|-|TRBV27
CASSLSMGGAVDTQYF
TGTGCCAGCAGTTTATCGATGGGCGGGGCGGTAGATACGCAGTATTTT
>TRBJ2-3|TRBD2|-|TRBV7-9
CASSYSGGRDTQYF
TGTGCCAGCAGTTATAGCGGGGGGAGAGATACGCAGTATTTT
>TRBJ1-2|TRBD1|-|TRBV5-1
CASSPGTADNYGYTF
TGCGCCAGCAGCCCCGGGACAGCCGATAACTATGGCTACACCTTC
>TRBJ2-2|-|-|TRBV4-1
CASSQEGANTGELFF
TGCGCCAGCAGCCAAGAGGGAGCGAACACCGGGGAGCTGTTTTTT
>TRBJ1-2|-|-|TRBV4-1
CASSQDPTANYGYTF
TGCGCCAGCAGCCAAGACCCGACAGCCAACTATGGCTACACCTTC
>TRBJ1-1|-|-|TRBV20-1
CSARPGEEAFF
TGCAGTGCTAGACCGGGTGAGGAAGCTTTCTTT
>TRBJ2-5|TRBD2|few|TRBV5-1
CASSSSGGPGETQYF
TGCGCCAGCAGCTCAAGCGGGGGGCCGGGGGAGACCCAGTACTTC